This T cell receptor beta chain was recorded in a study of cytomegalovirus exposure and HLA in healthy donors. CDR1 and CDR2 from the germline V gene are SGHTS and YDEGEE. The ends were cut back, 4 bases at V and 3 bases at J, with 11 bases in the middle. This CDR3 is built from 15 residues. About this clone itself: Its cognate antigen is unknown.

Regarding the study as a whole: In a later analysis, productive TCRs from donors in an Asian-associated ancestry cluster reportedly carried fewer N-insertions than the cohort mean. The sole available immune exposure information was CMV serostatus. An assumption of roughly uniform sequencing depth across donors underlay the presence/absence analyses.

The PCR made use of 60 Vbeta and 13 Jbeta primers. Clones were read by immunoSEQ multiplex PCR, and TCRdb kept only the in-frame ones, dropping some. The sample lists 150,000 to 200,000 clones, 70% to 90% occurring once. Sequencing was carried out using PBMCs. This sequence was found in a man between 18 and 29 years old in good health and CMV-seropositive. The genes are TRBV5-8 and TRBJ1-6, with no clear D. CDR3 in amino acids: CASSRDLYYNSPLHF. The CDR3 DNA follows: TGTGCCAGCAGCAGAGACTTATACTATAATTCACCCCTCCACTTT.